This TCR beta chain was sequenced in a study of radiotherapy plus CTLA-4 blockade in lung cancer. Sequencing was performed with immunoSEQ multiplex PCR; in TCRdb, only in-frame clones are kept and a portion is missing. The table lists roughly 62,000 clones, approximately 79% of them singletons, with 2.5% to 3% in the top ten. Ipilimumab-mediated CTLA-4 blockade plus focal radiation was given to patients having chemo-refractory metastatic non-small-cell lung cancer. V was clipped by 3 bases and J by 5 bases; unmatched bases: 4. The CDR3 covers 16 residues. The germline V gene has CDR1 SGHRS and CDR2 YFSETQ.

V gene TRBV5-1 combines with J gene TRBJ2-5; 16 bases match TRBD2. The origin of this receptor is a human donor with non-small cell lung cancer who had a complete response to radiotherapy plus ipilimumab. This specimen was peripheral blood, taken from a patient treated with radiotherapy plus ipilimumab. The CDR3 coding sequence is TGCGCCAGCAGCTCGGGACTAGCGGGAGGGGGGGAGACCCAGTACTTC. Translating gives CASSSGLAGGGETQYF.